Reported below is one T cell receptor beta chain. Its antigen is still unknown. This record belongs to a study of shared clonotypes between healthy human individuals. About the study: Researchers assigned three CD4 naive, three CD4 memory, two CD8 naive and one CD8 memory plate to each donor.

Genomic DNA of each subset was evenly split across several immunoSEQ plates. Using about 190 ng DNA, 30,000 to 35,000 T cell genomes, the sorted-subset replicate PCRs were run. Libraries were prepared by immunoSEQ multiplex PCR; TCRdb keeps only in-frame clonotypes and omits some of them. Of approximately 2.5 million clones listed, around nine tenths are singletons. Trimming removed 2 bases from V and 3 bases from J, with 7 bases in between. This CDR3 is 13 amino acids long. Germline CDR1 and CDR2: SGHAT and FQNNGV. Whole-study findings and limits: Though the depth was large, rarefaction showed that sorted-subset sequencing was incomplete.

This sequence was found in a man in his late teens or twenties in good health. Specimen: naive CD4+ T cells sorted from blood. Sample subset: CD45RA+ positively selected. The gene calls are TRBV11-2 and TRBJ1-1; TRBD1 might be the D (6 bases). CDR3 in amino acids: CASSLTGYTEAFF. CDR3 DNA: TGTGCCAGCAGCTTAACAGGGTACACTGAAGCTTTCTTT. Full variable domain (outside the CDR3, taken from reference TRBV11-2 and TRBJ1-1): EAGVAQSPRYKIIEKRQSVAFWCNPISGHATLYWYQQILGQGPKLLIQFQNNGVVDDSQLPKDRFSAERLKGVDSTLKIQPAKLEDSAVYLCASSLTGYTEAFFGQGTRLTVV.